These 20 T cell receptor beta chains came from one sample sequenced in a study of tumor-infiltrating lymphocytes in primary liver carcinoma. A constant-region primer served to make TCR beta cDNA from about 0.5 ug total RNA. What produced the TCR beta libraries was three nested multiplex PCR rounds using slightly modified ARM-PCR. The study ran its first two PCR rounds for nine to ten cycles each, using TRBV1-TRBV30 forward primers and a C-beta reverse primer. TCRdb processed the multiplex PCR reads anew with MiXCR; each CDR3 protein has one entry. The sample holds about 190,000 distinct CDR3 sequences; roughly 80% are singletons and the top ten take approximately 18%. Co-extracting RNA and DNA was done with roughly 17-34 mg of unsorted bulk tissue as input. The sample taken for sequencing was tumor tissue from primary liver carcinoma. The receptors shown here come from a man in his forties with primary liver carcinoma and hepatitis B virus infection.

This clonotype occurred once. V usage is TRBV18 and J usage is TRBJ1-2; D unclear. The CDR3 extends over 15 amino acids. CDR1 is KGHSH and CDR2 is LQKENI in the germline V gene. Trimming cost V 6 bases and J 3 bases, with 17 bases left between them. DNA of the CDR3: TGTGCCAGCTCTCTTTCTCTCAGGAGAGACTATGGCTACACCTTC. Translated, it gives CASSLSLRRDYGYTF.

As to this clonotype: The junction does not match germline at one end; this may be a read error. The V call is TRBV6-6, the J call TRBJ1-2, with no clear D. CDR3 size: 14 residues. Per germline, CDR1 MNHNY and CDR2 SVGAGI (reference sequence). The CDR3 loop is CASYAEPAIYGYNF. The CDR3 DNA reads as TGTGCCTCCTATGCGGAGCCAGCTATCTATGGCTACAACTTC.

This clonotype came up a few times. V and J are TRBV7-9 and TRBJ1-4; D gene unclear. CDR1 and CDR2 (germline): SEHNR, FQNEAQ (reference sequence). With 1 base removed from V and 7 bases from J, the gap between germline ends came to 10 bases. This CDR3 has 14 residues. CDR3 nucleotide sequence: TGTGCCAGCAGCTTAGGGACTGATGGTGAAAAACTGTTTTTT. Its translation is CASSLGTDGEKLFF.

With regard to this clonotype: An end of the junction differs from the germline gene, which may be a read error. The rearrangement links TRBV4-2 to TRBJ2-1; perhaps TRBD2 as D (7 bases). The CDR3 has 15 residues. Germline V gene sequence: CDR1 LGHNA, CDR2 YNFKEQ. The DNA for the CDR3 is TGTTCCAGCAGCCATTGGGGGGGCACCTATAATGAGCAGTTATTC. This gives the protein CSSSHWGGTYNEQLF.

About this clonotype itself: One end of the junction fails to match germline, which may point to a read error. V gene TRBV28 combines with J gene TRBJ1-1; TRBD1 matches 7 bases. Germline values: CDR1 MDHEN, CDR2 SYDVKM. This CDR3 spans 12 amino acids. The CDR3 region has the DNA TGTTCCAGCAGGATTACAGGGGATGAAGCTTTCTTT. Encoded protein: CSSRITGDEAFF.

The chain links TRBV7-2 to TRBJ2-4, with D possibly matching TRBD2 (7 bases). Germline V CDR1 and CDR2: SGHTA, FQGNSA. Trimming pared 1 base from V and 7 bases from J, leaving 17 bases between. The CDR3 is 16 amino acids. The CDR3 sequence is CASSLDGGGGKNIQYF. DNA for the CDR3: TGTGCCAGCAGCTTAGATGGGGGGGGCGGGAAGAACATTCAGTACTTC.

This chain uses TRBV29-1 with TRBJ1-1; TRBD1 is a possible D gene (5 bases). CDR3 length equals 13 residues. V lost 8 bases and J 5 bases, leaving 18 bases between the germline ends. The germline V gene has CDR1 SQVTM and CDR2 ANQGSEA. The CDR3 here is CSISNRGGTEAFF. As DNA, the CDR3 is TGCAGCATCTCGAATCGGGGCGGAACTGAAGCTTTCTTT.

Comment on this clonotype: At one end the junction does not follow the germline gene, possibly because of a read error. CDR3 sequence: CSSGVSTDTQYF. CDR3 nucleotides: TGTAGCTCCGGCGTTAGCACAGATACGCAGTATTTT. V usage is TRBV29-1 and J usage is TRBJ2-3; the D is unclear. Looked up from germline, CDR1 is SQVTM and CDR2 is ANQGSEA. This CDR3 has 12 residues.

The chain recombines TRBV29-1 with TRBJ2-3; no definite D call. The CDR3 runs to 12 residues. The V end was cut by 4 bases, the J end by 2 bases, with 7 bases between. Germline V gives CDR1 SQVTM, CDR2 ANQGSEA. CDR3 DNA sequence: TGCAGCGTTGTCATTACCACAGATACGCAGTATTTT. It is translated as CSVVITTDTQYF.

Comment on this clonotype: Sequence at one end of the junction differs from germline and may be a read error. The CDR3 loop reads CTCSLQGTYNEHFF. The CDR3 DNA follows: TGTACCTGCAGTCTACAGGGGACCTACAATGAGCATTTCTTC. The chain is built from TRBV6-5 and TRBJ2-1; 7 bases map to TRBD1. Germline-derived CDR1 and CDR2 are MNHEY and SVGAGI. The CDR3 totals 14 residues.

This clonotype appeared a single time. The junction shows a germline mismatch at one end, possibly a read error. The chain employs TRBV4-3 and TRBJ2-5; no definite D call. This CDR3 spans 14 amino acids. Germline V CDR1 and CDR2: LGHNA, YSLEER. The CDR3 protein is CATSQEEYLETQYF. In DNA, the CDR3 is TGCGCCACCAGCCAAGAGGAATACTTGGAGACCCAGTACTTC.

Notes on this clonotype: The junction shows a germline mismatch at one end, possibly a read error. The V call is TRBV11-1, the J call TRBJ2-1; possibly TRBD2 for D (6 bases). Germline CDR1 reads SGHAT; CDR2 reads FQDESV (reference sequence). The CDR3 is 18 amino acids. CDR3 bases: TGTGCCAGCAGCTTATACCACTCCGCGGGACGGTCCTACAATGATCAGTTCTTC. This translates into CASSLYHSAGRSYNDQFF.

This clonotype showed up many times. The chain employs TRBV18 and TRBJ2-5, with 7 bases aligning to TRBD2. V trimming: 3 bases; J trimming: 4 bases; junction bases outside the gene matches: 2. CDR1 is KGHSH, CDR2 LQKENI, per germline. The CDR3 sequence is 13 residues long. CDR3: CASSPVAGETQYF. Here the CDR3 DNA reads TGTGCCAGCTCACCGGTAGCGGGAGAGACCCAGTACTTC.

The chain has TRBV6-2 or TRBV6-3 and TRBJ1-5; D remains unclear. Germline V gives CDR1 MNHEY, CDR2 SVGEGT. Trimming pared 4 bases from V and 5 bases from J, leaving 9 bases between. This CDR3 is built from 13 residues. DNA of the CDR3: TGTGCCAGCAGTTGGGAGAGGGATCAGCCCCAGCATTTT. Translated: CASSWERDQPQHF.

On this clonotype itself: Just one base apart from a much larger clone, this may be a read error. The chain combines TRBV5-1 with TRBJ2-1; D may be TRBD2 (6 bases). Germline V gene lookup returns CDR1 SGHRS and CDR2 YFSETQ. The ends were cut back, 6 bases at V and 4 bases at J, with 17 bases in the middle. CDR3 length: 15 residues. In DNA form, the CDR3 reads TGCGCCAGCAACCGAAGCGGGTGGGGATACAATGAGCAGTTCTTC. Its translation is CASNRSGWGYNEQFF.

This clonotype has a count of ten or more. The chain recombines TRBV6-6 with TRBJ1-5; perhaps TRBD1 as D (5 bases). This CDR3 contains 15 residues. Between the trimmed V and J ends, which lost 6 bases and 2 bases, there was a span of 14 bases. CDR1 is MNHNY, CDR2 SVGAGI, per germline (reference sequence). The CDR3 loop is CASSPSGWGNQPQHF. CDR3 in DNA: TGTGCCAGCAGCCCCTCAGGGTGGGGCAATCAGCCCCAGCATTTT.

About this clonotype: One junction end does not reproduce the germline sequence, and a read error may be involved. V gene TRBV6-1 combines with J gene TRBJ2-1; D remains unclear. The CDR3 contains 13 residues. From germline, CDR1 is MNHNS and CDR2 SASEGT. The CDR3 reads CASSEVTHNELFF. The DNA of the CDR3 is TGTGCCAGCAGTGAAGTAACTCATAATGAGCTGTTCTTC.

To note about this clonotype: Germline and junction disagree at one end, which may indicate a read error. In nucleotides, the CDR3 is TGTGCCAGCAGCTTGGGGGGACACACTGAAGCTTCCTTT. Residues: CASSLGGHTEASF. This chain uses TRBV11-2 with TRBJ1-1; tentative D call: TRBD1 (6 bases). The CDR3 contains 13 residues. The germline CDR1 and CDR2 sequences are SGHAT and FQNNGV.

This clonotype came up a few times. A read error may account for a junction end that differs from germline. The chain's CDR3 is CSVQRRGWNIEAFF. As DNA, the CDR3 is TGCAGTGTCCAGCGCCGTGGGTGGAACATTGAAGCTTTCTTT. The J gene is TRBJ1-1, the V gene TRBV29-1; D uncertain. This CDR3 is built from 14 residues. Germline V gene lookup returns CDR1 SQVTM and CDR2 ANQGSEA.

As to this clonotype: The junction differs from germline at one of its ends, possibly a read error. The V and J genes are TRBV20-1 and TRBJ1-2; D is unclear. Looked up from germline, CDR1 is DFQATT and CDR2 is SNEGSKA (reference sequence). There are 14 residues in the CDR3. CDR3 in DNA: TGTAGTACTAGATACGGAATATTGAGCTATGGCTACACCTTC. Protein: CSTRYGILSYGYTF.